The source of this T cell receptor beta chain is a study of cytomegalovirus exposure and HLA in healthy donors. Findings and limits, study-wide: Earlier findings revealed that most TCR beta V segments proved productive either about 90% or about 30% of the time. Analyses of presence and absence presupposed an approximately uniform sequencing depth across donors. Three CMV-associated chains proved CMV antigen-specific in vitro.

The CDR3 is made up of 12 amino acids. CDR1 is SGHNT and CDR2 is YYREEE in the germline V gene (reference sequence). Trimming took off 4 bases at V and 0 bases at J, with 4 bases between the two ends. With 60 Vbeta and 13 Jbeta primers, the PCR was carried out. Sequencing used immunoSEQ multiplex PCR; TCRdb keeps in-frame clones, though not all of them. This table holds 200,000 or so clones, around 82% found once. Of note for this clone: What it binds is unknown.

This sequence was found in a boy between 10 and 17 years old in good health and CMV-seronegative. The sample comprised PBMCs. The rearrangement joins TRBV5-4 to TRBJ1-1; D is unresolved. Written as DNA, the CDR3 is TGTGCCAGCAGCCAGATGAACACTGAAGCTTTCTTT. It codes for CASSQMNTEAFF.